The entry below gives a single T cell receptor beta chain sequence along with its context. Trimming removed 4 bases from V and 8 bases from J; junction bases left unmatched: 11. CDR1 is SGHAT, CDR2 FQNNGV, per germline. The CDR3 runs to 16 residues. This specimen belongs to a study of blood T cell repertoires in COVID-19. Clones were sequenced by immunoSEQ multiplex PCR, and TCRdb holds only the in-frame ones, with some missing. The data show around 290,000 clones, with around 88% seen just once and roughly 5.1% held by the top ten. Sequences were obtained from peripheral blood. The chain joins TRBV11-2 to TRBJ1-2, with TRBD1 matching over 12 bases. This receptor was taken from a man between 40 and 49 years old with acute or convalescent COVID-19. The CDR3 DNA sequence: TGTGCCAGCAGCTACGCTCCCGGGACAGGGGGCACGGGCTACACCTTC. Protein product: CASSYAPGTGGTGYTF.